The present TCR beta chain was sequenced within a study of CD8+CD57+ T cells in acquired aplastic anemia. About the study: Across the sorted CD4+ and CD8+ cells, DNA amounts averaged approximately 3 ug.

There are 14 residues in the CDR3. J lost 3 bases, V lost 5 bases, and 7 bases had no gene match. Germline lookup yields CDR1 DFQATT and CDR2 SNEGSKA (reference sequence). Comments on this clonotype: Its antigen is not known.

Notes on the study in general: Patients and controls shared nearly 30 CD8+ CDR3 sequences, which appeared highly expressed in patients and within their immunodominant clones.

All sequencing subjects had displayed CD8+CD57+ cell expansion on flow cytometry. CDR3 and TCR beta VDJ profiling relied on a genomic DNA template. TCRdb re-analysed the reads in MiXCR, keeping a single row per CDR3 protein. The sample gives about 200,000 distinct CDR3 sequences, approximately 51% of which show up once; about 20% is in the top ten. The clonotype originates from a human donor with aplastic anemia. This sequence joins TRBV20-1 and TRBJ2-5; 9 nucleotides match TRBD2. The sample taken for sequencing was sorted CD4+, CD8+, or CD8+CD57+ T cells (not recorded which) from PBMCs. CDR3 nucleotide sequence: TGCAGTGCTGGGCCCGCTAGCGGGGAAGAGACCCAGTACTTC. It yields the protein CSAGPASGEETQYF.